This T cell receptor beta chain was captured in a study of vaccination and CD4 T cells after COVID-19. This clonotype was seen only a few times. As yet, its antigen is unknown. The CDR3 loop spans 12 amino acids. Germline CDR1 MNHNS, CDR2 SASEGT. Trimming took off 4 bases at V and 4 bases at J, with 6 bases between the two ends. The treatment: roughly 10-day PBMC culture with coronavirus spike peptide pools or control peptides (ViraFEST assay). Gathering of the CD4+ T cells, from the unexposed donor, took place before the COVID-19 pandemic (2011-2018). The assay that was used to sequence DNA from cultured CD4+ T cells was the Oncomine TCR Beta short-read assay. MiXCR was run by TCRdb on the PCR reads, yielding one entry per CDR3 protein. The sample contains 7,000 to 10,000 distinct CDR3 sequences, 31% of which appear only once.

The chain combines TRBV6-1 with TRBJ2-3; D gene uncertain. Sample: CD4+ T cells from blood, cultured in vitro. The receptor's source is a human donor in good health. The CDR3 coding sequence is TGTGCCAGCAGTGTAGTAGCAGATACGCAGTATTTT. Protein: CASSVVADTQYF.